This T cell receptor (beta chain) was identified during a study of blood T cells in healthy people across ages. Using a J-beta primer mix together with a sample-barcoded 5' primer, a second PCR was run for roughly 7 to 12 cycles. TCRdb used MiXCR to reprocess the 5' RACE reads, holding one entry per CDR3 protein. The repertoire holds about 720,000 distinct CDR3 sequences, more than 20% seen once, with approximately 3.7% in the top ten. Germline V gene lookup returns CDR1 DFQATT and CDR2 SNEGSKA (reference sequence). This CDR3 spans 17 amino acids. Of note for this clonotype: A junction end diverges from the germline sequence, so it may reflect a read error.

These data also featured in a second study, about T cells of mothers and their children.

This chain joins TRBV20-1 and TRBJ1-1; 7 bases are shared with TRBD1. Sequencing was done on a sample of blood. The origin of this receptor is a boy younger than 18 in good health. The CDR3 here is CSARDREVWVMNTEAFF. The DNA of the CDR3 is TGCAGTGCAAGAGACAGGGAGGTTTGGGTTATGAACACTGAAGCTTTCTTT.